The source of this T cell receptor beta chain is a study of shared clonotypes between healthy human individuals. This CDR3 is built from 12 residues. The run depth of the assay was deep. Generated by immunoSEQ multiplex PCR, the TCRdb table keeps only in-frame clones and is missing some. The table lists more than 1,200,000 clones, approximately 98.5% of them singletons. Every one of the donors was a Caucasian adult that lived in Nashville, Tennessee. Memory CD4+ cells were the fraction left after CD45RA+ naive selection. Points from the study as a whole: When compared with the clonotypes that were shared by all four sorted-subset donors, the non-shared clonotypes turned out to have lower generation probabilities.

A word on this clone: The antigen is undetermined.

The receptor was isolated from a man aged 30-40 years in good health. The V gene is TRBV21-1, the J gene TRBJ2-7; the DNA was not compared with TRBD1, the D call given in the table. TRBV21-1 is noted as a pseudogene. Sequencing input: naive CD4+ T cells sorted from blood. Subset defined: CD45RA+ positively selected. The CDR3 DNA follows: TGTGCCAGCAGCAAACACGACATGGAGCAGTACTTC. Translating gives CASSKHDMEQYF.